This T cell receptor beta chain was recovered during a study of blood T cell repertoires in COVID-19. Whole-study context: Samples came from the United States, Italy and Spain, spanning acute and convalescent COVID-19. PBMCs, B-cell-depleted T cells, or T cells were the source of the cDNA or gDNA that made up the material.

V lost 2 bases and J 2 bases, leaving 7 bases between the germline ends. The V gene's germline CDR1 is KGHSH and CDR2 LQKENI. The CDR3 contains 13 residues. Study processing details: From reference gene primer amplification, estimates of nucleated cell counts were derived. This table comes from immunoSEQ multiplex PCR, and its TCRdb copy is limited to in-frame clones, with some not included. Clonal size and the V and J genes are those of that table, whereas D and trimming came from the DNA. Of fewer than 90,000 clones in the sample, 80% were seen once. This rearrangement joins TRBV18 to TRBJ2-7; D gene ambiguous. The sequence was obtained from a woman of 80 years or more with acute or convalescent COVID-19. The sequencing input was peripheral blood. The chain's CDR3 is CASSPSRTYEQYF. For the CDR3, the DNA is TGTGCCAGCTCACCATCGCGCACCTACGAGCAGTACTTC.